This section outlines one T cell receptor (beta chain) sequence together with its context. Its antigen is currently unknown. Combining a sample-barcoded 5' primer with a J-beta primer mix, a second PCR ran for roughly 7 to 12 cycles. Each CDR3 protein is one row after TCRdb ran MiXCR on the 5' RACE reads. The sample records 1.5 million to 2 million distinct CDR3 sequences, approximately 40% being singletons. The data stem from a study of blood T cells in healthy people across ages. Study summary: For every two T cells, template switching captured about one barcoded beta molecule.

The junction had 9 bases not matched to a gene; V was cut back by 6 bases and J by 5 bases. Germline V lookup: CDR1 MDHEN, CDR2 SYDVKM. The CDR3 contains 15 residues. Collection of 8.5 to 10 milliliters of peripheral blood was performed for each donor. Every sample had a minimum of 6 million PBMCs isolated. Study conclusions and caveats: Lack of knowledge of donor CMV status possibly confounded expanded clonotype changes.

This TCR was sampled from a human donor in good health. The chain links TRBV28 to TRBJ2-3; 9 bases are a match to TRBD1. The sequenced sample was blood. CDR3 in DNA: TGTGCCAGCAGCCAAGACAGGGGGGAGTTAGATACGCAGTATTTT. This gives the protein CASSQDRGELDTQYF.